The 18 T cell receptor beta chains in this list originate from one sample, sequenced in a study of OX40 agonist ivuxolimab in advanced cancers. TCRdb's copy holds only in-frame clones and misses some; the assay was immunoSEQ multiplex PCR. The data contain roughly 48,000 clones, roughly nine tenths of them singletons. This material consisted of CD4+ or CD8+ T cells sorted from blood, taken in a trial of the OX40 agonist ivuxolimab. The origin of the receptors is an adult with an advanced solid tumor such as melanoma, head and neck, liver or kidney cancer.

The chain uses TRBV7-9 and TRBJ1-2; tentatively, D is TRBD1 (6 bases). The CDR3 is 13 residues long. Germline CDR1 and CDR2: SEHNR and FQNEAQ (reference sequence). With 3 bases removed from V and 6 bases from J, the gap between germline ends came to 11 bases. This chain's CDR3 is CASSFGRGNGYTF. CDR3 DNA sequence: TGTGCCAGCAGCTTCGGCAGGGGAAATGGCTACACCTTC. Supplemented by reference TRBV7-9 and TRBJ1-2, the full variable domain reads DTGVSQNPRHKITKRGQNVTFRCDPISEHNRLYWYRQTLGQGPEFLTYFQNEAQLEKSRLLSDRFSAERPKGSFSTLEIQRTEQGDSAMYLCASSFGRGNGYTFGSGTRLTVV.

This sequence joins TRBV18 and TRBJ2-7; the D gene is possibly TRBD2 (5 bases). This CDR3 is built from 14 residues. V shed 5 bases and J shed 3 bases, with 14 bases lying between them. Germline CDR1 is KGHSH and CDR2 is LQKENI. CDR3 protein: CASSERAFLYEQYF. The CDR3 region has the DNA TGTGCCAGCTCAGAGAGGGCGTTCCTCTACGAGCAGTACTTC.

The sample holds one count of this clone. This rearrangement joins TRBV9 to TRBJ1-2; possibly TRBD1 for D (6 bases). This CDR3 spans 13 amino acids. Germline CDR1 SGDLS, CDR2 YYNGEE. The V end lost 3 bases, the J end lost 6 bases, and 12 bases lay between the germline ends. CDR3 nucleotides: TGTGCCAGCAGCGAAGGGAGGGGGAATGGCTACACCTTC. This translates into CASSEGRGNGYTF.

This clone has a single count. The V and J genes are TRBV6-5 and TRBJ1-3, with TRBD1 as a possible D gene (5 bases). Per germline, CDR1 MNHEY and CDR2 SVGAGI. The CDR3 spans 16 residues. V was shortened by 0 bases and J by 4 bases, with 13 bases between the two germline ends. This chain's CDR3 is CASSYSPGSEGNTIYF. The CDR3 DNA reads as TGTGCCAGCAGTTACTCTCCAGGGTCTGAGGGAAACACCATATATTTT.

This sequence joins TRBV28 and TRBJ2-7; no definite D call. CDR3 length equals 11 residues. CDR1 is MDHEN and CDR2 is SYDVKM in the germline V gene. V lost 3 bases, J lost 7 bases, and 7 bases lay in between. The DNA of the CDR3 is TGTGCCAGCAGTTTGGTAGGGGAGCAGTACTTC. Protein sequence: CASSLVGEQYF.

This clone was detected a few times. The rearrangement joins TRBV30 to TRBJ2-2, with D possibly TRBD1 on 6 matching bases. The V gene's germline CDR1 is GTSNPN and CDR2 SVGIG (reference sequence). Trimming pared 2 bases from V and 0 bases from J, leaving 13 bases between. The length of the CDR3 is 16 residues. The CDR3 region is CAWSHLGAANTGELFF. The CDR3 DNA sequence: TGTGCCTGGAGTCACCTGGGGGCAGCGAACACCGGGGAGCTGTTTTTT. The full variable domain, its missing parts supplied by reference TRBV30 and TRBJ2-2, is SQTIHQWPATLVQPVGSPLSLECTVEGTSNPNLYWYRQAAGRGLQLLFYSVGIGQISSEVPQNLSASRPQDRQFILSSKKLLLSDSGFYLCAWSHLGAANTGELFFGEGSRLTVL.

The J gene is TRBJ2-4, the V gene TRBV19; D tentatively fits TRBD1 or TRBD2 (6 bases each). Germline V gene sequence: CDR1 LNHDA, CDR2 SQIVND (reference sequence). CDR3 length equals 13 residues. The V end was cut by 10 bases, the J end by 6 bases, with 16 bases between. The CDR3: CATTEGGPNIQYF. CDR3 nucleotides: TGTGCCACCACCGAGGGGGGCCCAAACATTCAGTACTTC.

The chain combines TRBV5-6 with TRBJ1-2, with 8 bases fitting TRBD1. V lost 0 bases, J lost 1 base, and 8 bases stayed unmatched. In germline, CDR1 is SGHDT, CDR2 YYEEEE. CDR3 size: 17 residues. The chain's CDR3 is CASSLGPGGQGNYGYTF. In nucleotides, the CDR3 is TGTGCCAGCAGCTTGGGTCCAGGGGGCCAGGGTAACTATGGCTACACCTTC.

The CDR3 loop is CASGEASTDTQYF. The CDR3 DNA is TGCGCCAGCGGGGAGGCTAGCACAGATACGCAGTATTTT. The J gene is TRBJ2-3, the V gene TRBV10-1, with a tentative D call TRBD2 (6 bases). The CDR3 contains 13 residues. The V end was cut by 8 bases, the J end by 0 bases, with 9 bases between. In germline, CDR1 is WNHNN, CDR2 SYGVQD (reference sequence).

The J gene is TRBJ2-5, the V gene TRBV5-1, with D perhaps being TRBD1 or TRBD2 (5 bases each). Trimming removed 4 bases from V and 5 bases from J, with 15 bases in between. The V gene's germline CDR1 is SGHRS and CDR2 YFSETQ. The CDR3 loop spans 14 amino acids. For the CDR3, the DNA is TGCGCCAGCAGCCCCCTGGGGGATTGGGAGACCCAGTACTTC. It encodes CASSPLGDWETQYF.

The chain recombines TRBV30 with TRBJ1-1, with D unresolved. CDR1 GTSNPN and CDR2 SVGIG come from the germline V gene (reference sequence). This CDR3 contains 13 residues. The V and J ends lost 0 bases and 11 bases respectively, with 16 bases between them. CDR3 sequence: CAWSVTQESEAFF. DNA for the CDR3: TGTGCCTGGAGTGTAACGCAGGAATCAGAGGCTTTCTTT. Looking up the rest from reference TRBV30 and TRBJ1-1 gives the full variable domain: SQTIHQWPATLVQPVGSPLSLECTVEGTSNPNLYWYRQAAGRGLQLLFYSVGIGQISSEVPQNLSASRPQDRQFILSSKKLLLSDSGFYLCAWSVTQESEAFFGQGTRLTVV.

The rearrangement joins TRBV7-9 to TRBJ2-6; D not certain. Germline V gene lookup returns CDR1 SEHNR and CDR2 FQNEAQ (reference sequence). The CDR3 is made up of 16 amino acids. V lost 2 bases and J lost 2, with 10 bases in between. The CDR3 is CASSLTPDPGANVLTF. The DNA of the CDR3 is TGTGCCAGCAGCTTAACCCCCGACCCTGGGGCCAACGTCCTGACTTTC.

In nucleotides, the CDR3 is TGTGCCAGCAGCTTGTCGGCAGGGGCTCTCCAAGAGACCCAGTACTTC. Protein product: CASSLSAGALQETQYF. This sequence joins TRBV5-6 and TRBJ2-5; TRBD1 is a possible D gene (6 bases). The CDR3 covers 16 residues. Looked up from germline, CDR1 is SGHDT and CDR2 is YYEEEE. Between the trimmed V and J ends, which lost 1 base and 1 base, there was a span of 14 bases.

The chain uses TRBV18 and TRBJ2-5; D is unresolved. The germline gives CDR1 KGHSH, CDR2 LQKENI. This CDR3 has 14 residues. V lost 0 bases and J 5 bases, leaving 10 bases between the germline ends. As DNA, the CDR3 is TGTGCCAGCTCACCACCCAACCTGCCGGAGACCCAGTACTTC. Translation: CASSPPNLPETQYF. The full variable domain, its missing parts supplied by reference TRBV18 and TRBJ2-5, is NAGVMQNPRHLVRRRGQEARLRCSPMKGHSHVYWYRQLPEEGLKFMVYLQKENIIDESGMPKERFSAEFPKEGPSILRIQQVVRGDSAAYFCASSPPNLPETQYFGPGTRLLVL.

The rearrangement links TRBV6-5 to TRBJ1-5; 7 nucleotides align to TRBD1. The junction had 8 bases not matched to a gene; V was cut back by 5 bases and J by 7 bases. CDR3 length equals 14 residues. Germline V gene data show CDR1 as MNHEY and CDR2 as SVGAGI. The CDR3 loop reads CASSTDRAGQPQHF. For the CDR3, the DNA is TGTGCCAGCAGTACAGACAGGGCAGGCCAGCCCCAGCATTTT.

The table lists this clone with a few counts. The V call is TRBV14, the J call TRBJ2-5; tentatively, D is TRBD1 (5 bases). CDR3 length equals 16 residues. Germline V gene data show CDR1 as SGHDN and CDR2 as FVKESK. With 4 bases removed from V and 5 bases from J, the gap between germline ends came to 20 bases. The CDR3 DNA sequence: TGTGCCAGCAGCCCACCACAAGGGGTTATTGGGGAGACCCAGTACTTC. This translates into CASSPPQGVIGETQYF. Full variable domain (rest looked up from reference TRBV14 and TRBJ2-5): EAGVTQFPSHSVIEKGQTVTLRCDPISGHDNLYWYRRVMGKEIKFLLHFVKESKQDESGMPNNRFLAERTGGTYSTLKVQPAELEDSGVYFCASSPPQGVIGETQYFGPGTRLLVL.

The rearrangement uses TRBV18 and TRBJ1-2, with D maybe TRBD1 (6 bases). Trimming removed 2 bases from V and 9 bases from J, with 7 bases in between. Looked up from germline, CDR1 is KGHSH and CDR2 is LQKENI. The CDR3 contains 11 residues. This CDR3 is CASSPGGSYTF. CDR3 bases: TGTGCCAGCTCACCAGGGGGCAGCTACACCTTC. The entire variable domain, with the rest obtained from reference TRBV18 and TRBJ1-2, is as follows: NAGVMQNPRHLVRRRGQEARLRCSPMKGHSHVYWYRQLPEEGLKFMVYLQKENIIDESGMPKERFSAEFPKEGPSILRIQQVVRGDSAAYFCASSPGGSYTFGSGTRLTVV.

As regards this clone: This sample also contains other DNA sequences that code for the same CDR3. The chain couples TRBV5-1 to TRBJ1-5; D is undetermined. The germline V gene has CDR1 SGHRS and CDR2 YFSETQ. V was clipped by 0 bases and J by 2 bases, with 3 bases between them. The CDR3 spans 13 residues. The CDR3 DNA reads TGCGCCAGCAGCTTGGATGGCAATCAGCCCCAGCATTTT. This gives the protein CASSLDGNQPQHF.